These T cell receptor beta chains were read from a single sample in a study of cytomegalovirus exposure and HLA in healthy donors. Data came from immunoSEQ multiplex PCR; TCRdb stores just in-frame clones and leaves some out. The sample has around 150,000 clones; roughly 84% are singletons. Sequences were obtained from PBMCs. The receptors stem from a man between 18 and 29 years old in good health and CMV-seropositive. Both conserved end residues are part of each CDR3. D genes are given only for firm matches. Clone size, where shown, is once, few, many, or a class for clones that have expanded.

size	J	V	D	DNA	CDR3
.	TRBJ2-2	TRBV30	TRBD2	TGTGCCTGGAGACCGGGGGGGAACACCGGGGAGCTGTTTTTT	CAWRPGGNTGELFF
.	TRBJ2-7	TRBV11-3	.	TGTGCCAGCAGCCGTGCGCCTACAGGGACCACCGAGCAGTACTTC	CASSRAPTGTTEQYF
.	TRBJ2-7	TRBV6-6	.	TGTGCCAGCAGCTCCGGGACAACCTACGAGCAGTACTTC	CASSSGTTYEQYF
.	TRBJ1-2	TRBV29-1	TRBD1	TGCAGCGTTGATGCCCGGGACAGGGGTGGCTACACCTTC	CSVDARDRGGYTF
once	TRBJ1-2	TRBV5-5	.	TGTGCCAGCAGCTTGGCGACAGCAGCTAACTATGGCTACACCTTC	CASSLATAANYGYTF
.	TRBJ1-6	TRBV5-4	.	TGTGCCAGCAGCGACGGGAGGGAATCCTATAATTCACCCCTCCACTTT	CASSDGRESYNSPLHF
.	TRBJ2-3	TRBV27	TRBD2	TGTGCCAGCAGAAATCGACTAGCGGGGGGGACAGATACGCAGTATTTT	CASRNRLAGGTDTQYF
.	TRBJ1-6	TRBV10-1	.	TGCGCCAGCAGTGGGGAGGTTTGGGGGATCAATTCACCCCTCCACTTT	CASSGEVWGINSPLHF
few	TRBJ2-3	TRBV6-5	TRBD1	TGTGCCAGCAGTTCTCCCGGGACAGCGAGCGCAGATACGCAGTATTTT	CASSSPGTASADTQYF
.	TRBJ2-5	TRBV7-3	.	TGTGCCAGCAGCTTAGGGGCCCAAGAGACCCAGTACTTC	CASSLGAQETQYF
.	TRBJ1-5	TRBV4-1	TRBD1	TGCGCCAGCAGCCACCCTCAGGGGGCTGTGGATCAGCCCCAGCATTTT	CASSHPQGAVDQPQHF
.	TRBJ1-5	TRBV6-1	.	TGTGCCAGCAGTGAGGTGGGAGGGAGCAATCAGCCCCAGCATTTT	CASSEVGGSNQPQHF
.	TRBJ2-2	TRBV27	.	TGTGCCAGCAGTACGTTAGCCGCCGGCACCGGGGAGCTGTTTTTT	CASSTLAAGTGELFF
.	TRBJ2-1	TRBV5-4	TRBD2	TGTGCCAGCAGCTTCCGGGAGGGGGTGATGGATGAGCAGTTCTTC	CASSFREGVMDEQFF
.	TRBJ1-2	TRBV5-5	.	TGTGCCAGCAGCTTATCAGGGTTTTCGGGCTATGGCTACACCTTC	CASSLSGFSGYGYTF